The rows below give T cell receptor beta chains drawn from one sample of a study of PD-L1 blockade in urothelial cancer. Libraries were prepared by immunoSEQ multiplex PCR; TCRdb keeps only in-frame clonotypes and omits some of them. The sample carries 55,000 to 70,000 clones, around 80% recorded once. Here the sequenced sample was PBMCs, taken around atezolizumab (anti-PD-L1) treatment. The source is a man in his 70s with urothelial cancer. The CDR3 runs from the conserved cysteine through the conserved F or W. The order of the fields is D gene, V gene, clone size, J gene, CDR3 DNA, CDR3 protein. A D gene is named only where the DNA matches it firmly. The listing skips clone size in some rows; elsewhere it reads once, few, many or a size class.

d_call: -; v_call: TRBV6-1; clone_size: -; j_call: TRBJ2-1; cdr3_nt: TGTGCCAGCAGGACTCCCCGGGTGAGAAATGAGCAGTTCTTC; cdr3_aa: CASRTPRVRNEQFF
d_call: TRBD1; v_call: TRBV30; clone_size: -; j_call: TRBJ2-6; cdr3_nt: TGTGCCTGGAGCAGGGGGTTCCCTGGGGCCAACGTCCTGACTTTC; cdr3_aa: CAWSRGFPGANVLTF
d_call: TRBD2; v_call: TRBV7-9; clone_size: -; j_call: TRBJ2-3; cdr3_nt: TGTGCCAGCAGCTCTTCGACTAGCGCAGATACGCAGTATTTT; cdr3_aa: CASSSSTSADTQYF
d_call: TRBD2; v_call: TRBV4-1; clone_size: -; j_call: TRBJ2-1; cdr3_nt: TGCGCCAGCATTGGCGGGAGGGCCAGGCAGTTCTTC; cdr3_aa: CASIGGRARQFF
d_call: -; v_call: TRBV29-1; clone_size: -; j_call: TRBJ1-1; cdr3_nt: TGCAGCGTACCTACCCCCGGGGGTGAAGCTTTCTTT; cdr3_aa: CSVPTPGGEAFF
d_call: -; v_call: TRBV9; clone_size: -; j_call: TRBJ1-3; cdr3_nt: TGTGCCAGCACCAGTTTCGGCCCGGGATTCTCTGGAAACACCATATATTTT; cdr3_aa: CASTSFGPGFSGNTIYF
d_call: TRBD2; v_call: TRBV6-4; clone_size: few; j_call: TRBJ2-4; cdr3_nt: TGTGCCAACCTAAACCATAGCGGGAGGGCCAAAAACATTCAGTACTTC; cdr3_aa: CANLNHSGRAKNIQYF
d_call: -; v_call: TRBV6-5; clone_size: -; j_call: TRBJ2-3; cdr3_nt: TGTGCCAGCAGTTACGAGGGATCCCGAGACACAGATACGCAGTATTTT; cdr3_aa: CASSYEGSRDTDTQYF
d_call: -; v_call: TRBV15; clone_size: -; j_call: TRBJ1-5; cdr3_nt: TGTGCCACCAGCAGAGAGTGGGGAGGCGCGAGCAATCAGCCCCAGCATTTT; cdr3_aa: CATSREWGGASNQPQHF
d_call: TRBD1; v_call: TRBV5-1; clone_size: -; j_call: TRBJ1-2; cdr3_nt: TGCGCCAGCAGCCCGGGACAGTTGGGTAACTATGGCTACACCTTC; cdr3_aa: CASSPGQLGNYGYTF
d_call: TRBD2; v_call: TRBV27; clone_size: -; j_call: TRBJ2-2; cdr3_nt: TGTGCCAGCAGTTCTACTAGCGGATACACCGGGGAGCTGTTTTTT; cdr3_aa: CASSSTSGYTGELFF
d_call: -; v_call: TRBV4-2; clone_size: -; j_call: TRBJ2-1; cdr3_nt: TGTGCCAGCAGCCAACAGGACAATGAGCAGTTCTTC; cdr3_aa: CASSQQDNEQFF
d_call: TRBD2; v_call: TRBV7-9; clone_size: -; j_call: TRBJ2-7; cdr3_nt: TGTGCCAGCAGCTTAGGGCTAGCGGGAGGGTACGAGCAGTACTTC; cdr3_aa: CASSLGLAGGYEQYF
d_call: TRBD2; v_call: TRBV5-1; clone_size: -; j_call: TRBJ2-7; cdr3_nt: TGCGCCAGCAGCTCGGGACTAGCGAACTACGAGCAGTACTTC; cdr3_aa: CASSSGLANYEQYF
d_call: -; v_call: TRBV2; clone_size: -; j_call: TRBJ2-7; cdr3_nt: TGTGCCAGCAGTCAACAAAGAAACAACCGGGACTTCTCCTACGAGCAGTACTTC; cdr3_aa: CASSQQRNNRDFSYEQYF
d_call: TRBD2; v_call: TRBV12-5; clone_size: -; j_call: TRBJ2-1; cdr3_nt: TGTGCTAGTGGCCCGGGACTAGCGGGAGGCGCAGATGCGCAGTTCTTC; cdr3_aa: CASGPGLAGGADAQFF
d_call: -; v_call: TRBV11-3; clone_size: -; j_call: TRBJ2-7; cdr3_nt: TGTGCCAGCAGCTTCAGGACTAACTCCTACGAGCAGTACTTC; cdr3_aa: CASSFRTNSYEQYF